A selection of T cell receptor beta chains follows, all from one sample in a study of shared clonotypes between healthy human individuals. TCRdb's table, derived via immunoSEQ multiplex PCR, lists solely in-frame clones and lacks some. The sample has about 2.1 million clones, about 94% seen once. The material sequenced was naive CD8+ T cells from PBMCs. The receptors come from a young man in good health. Some clones in this sample may be carry-over from other donors' samples. CDR3s include the opening cysteine and the closing phenylalanine or tryptophan. D genes are given only for firm matches. Size is omitted from some rows. Given values are once, few, many or a class for expanded clones.

abundance: -
j_gene: TRBJ2-3
d_gene: TRBD2
v_gene: TRBV28
CDR3nt: TGTGCCAGCAGTTTTCTAGCGGGAAACACAGATACGCAGTATTTT
CDR3aa: CASSFLAGNTDTQYF

abundance: -
j_gene: TRBJ2-3
d_gene: -
v_gene: TRBV27
CDR3nt: TGTGCCAGCAGTGAATTGGGGCGGACAGATACGCAGTATTTT
CDR3aa: CASSELGRTDTQYF

abundance: -
j_gene: TRBJ2-5
d_gene: -
v_gene: TRBV13
CDR3nt: TGTGCCAGCAGCTGGTCGGAGTTGGAACGAGAGACCCAGTACTTC
CDR3aa: CASSWSELERETQYF

abundance: once
j_gene: TRBJ2-7
d_gene: TRBD1
v_gene: TRBV11-2
CDR3nt: TGTGCCAGCAGCCCCTACCGGGGGACAGGGGCCCGATACGAGCAGTACTTC
CDR3aa: CASSPYRGTGARYEQYF

abundance: -
j_gene: TRBJ2-3
d_gene: -
v_gene: TRBV10-2
CDR3nt: TGCGCCAGCGAGGCCCCGGGGGCGGCTTTAACAGATACGCAGTATTTT
CDR3aa: CASEAPGAALTDTQYF

abundance: -
j_gene: TRBJ2-7
d_gene: TRBD2
v_gene: TRBV28
CDR3nt: TGTGCCAGCAGTCTAGCGGGAGGGCCTACATCGTTTTCCTACGAGCAGTACTTC
CDR3aa: CASSLAGGPTSFSYEQYF

abundance: -
j_gene: TRBJ2-3
d_gene: TRBD2
v_gene: TRBV27
CDR3nt: TGTGCCAGCAGTTTAGTTCTAGCGGGAGGCCCCGATACGCAGTATTTT
CDR3aa: CASSLVLAGGPDTQYF

abundance: few
j_gene: TRBJ2-7
d_gene: TRBD2
v_gene: TRBV27
CDR3nt: TGTGCCAGCAGCCAAGCGGGGGCTCACGAGCAGTACTTC
CDR3aa: CASSQAGAHEQYF

abundance: -
j_gene: TRBJ1-2
d_gene: TRBD1
v_gene: TRBV2
CDR3nt: TGTGCCAGCAGGGACAGGGTGTTCACTATGTATGGCTACACCTTC
CDR3aa: CASRDRVFTMYGYTF

abundance: -
j_gene: TRBJ2-5
d_gene: TRBD2
v_gene: TRBV9
CDR3nt: TGTGCCAGCACACCTAGCGGAGAAGAGACCCAGTACTTC
CDR3aa: CASTPSGEETQYF

abundance: once
j_gene: TRBJ2-2
d_gene: -
v_gene: TRBV7-9
CDR3nt: TGTGCCAGCAGTTCCTGGGGGCAGTTCTCCCCCGGGGAGCTGTTTTTT
CDR3aa: CASSSWGQFSPGELFF

abundance: once
j_gene: TRBJ2-1
d_gene: -
v_gene: TRBV29-1
CDR3nt: TGCGCGGGAGGGACAGGGTTTAATGAGCAGTTCTTC
CDR3aa: CAGGTGFNEQFF

abundance: -
j_gene: TRBJ2-3
d_gene: TRBD1
v_gene: TRBV5-1
CDR3nt: TGCGCCAGCAGCGTTCACAGGGGCTCCACAGATACGCAGTATTTT
CDR3aa: CASSVHRGSTDTQYF

abundance: -
j_gene: TRBJ2-7
d_gene: TRBD2
v_gene: TRBV9
CDR3nt: TGTGCCAGCGGGGGAGGGACTAGCTCCTACGAGCAGTACTTC
CDR3aa: CASGGGTSSYEQYF

abundance: -
j_gene: TRBJ2-6
d_gene: TRBD1
v_gene: TRBV5-6
CDR3nt: TGTGCCAGCAGCTTAATATCAGGACAGGGCCACTCTGGGGCCAACGTCCTGACTTTC
CDR3aa: CASSLISGQGHSGANVLTF

abundance: -
j_gene: TRBJ1-5
d_gene: -
v_gene: TRBV7-9
CDR3nt: TGTGCCAGCAGCTTAACGGGGGAGCCCCAGCATTTT
CDR3aa: CASSLTGEPQHF

abundance: -
j_gene: TRBJ2-1
d_gene: TRBD2
v_gene: TRBV19
CDR3nt: TGTGCCAGTAGTCCACCGGGACTAGCGGGATTCAATGAGCAGTTCTTC
CDR3aa: CASSPPGLAGFNEQFF

abundance: -
j_gene: TRBJ1-5
d_gene: -
v_gene: TRBV7-6
CDR3nt: TGTGCCAGCAGCTTAGCCCTCCACCAGCCCCAGCATTTT
CDR3aa: CASSLALHQPQHF

abundance: -
j_gene: TRBJ2-1
d_gene: -
v_gene: TRBV6-5
CDR3nt: TGTGCCAGCAGCAACGACAGCAATGAGCAGTTCTTC
CDR3aa: CASSNDSNEQFF

abundance: -
j_gene: TRBJ1-2
d_gene: TRBD1
v_gene: TRBV9
CDR3nt: TGTGCCAGCAGCCGACCGACAGGGGGCGACGGCTATGGCTACACCTTC
CDR3aa: CASSRPTGGDGYGYTF

abundance: -
j_gene: TRBJ2-1
d_gene: TRBD2
v_gene: TRBV7-9
CDR3nt: TGTGCCAGCAGCTCTGCGCGGACTAGCGGAGACAATGAGCAGTTCTTC
CDR3aa: CASSSARTSGDNEQFF

abundance: once
j_gene: TRBJ1-4
d_gene: TRBD1
v_gene: TRBV7-9
CDR3nt: TGTGCCAGCAGCTCCCCGGGACAGGGAATCTTTAATGAAAAACTGTTTTTT
CDR3aa: CASSSPGQGIFNEKLFF

abundance: -
j_gene: TRBJ2-1
d_gene: TRBD2
v_gene: TRBV9
CDR3nt: TGTGCCAGCAGCGTAGCTACTAGCGGGAGTGAAAATGAGCAGTTCTTC
CDR3aa: CASSVATSGSENEQFF

abundance: -
j_gene: TRBJ2-1
d_gene: -
v_gene: TRBV2
CDR3nt: TGTGCCAGCAGTGACATGGGGGTCTTTAATGAGCAGTTCTTC
CDR3aa: CASSDMGVFNEQFF

abundance: -
j_gene: TRBJ2-7
d_gene: -
v_gene: TRBV7-9
CDR3nt: TGTGCCAGCAGCTTATTGGGTTTCGTCGACGAGCAGTACTTC
CDR3aa: CASSLLGFVDEQYF

abundance: -
j_gene: TRBJ1-2
d_gene: -
v_gene: TRBV7-2
CDR3nt: TGTGCCAGCAGCCCGAATAGGGATGGGAATGGCTACACCTTC
CDR3aa: CASSPNRDGNGYTF

abundance: -
j_gene: TRBJ2-7
d_gene: -
v_gene: TRBV7-9
CDR3nt: TGTGCCAGCAGCCCGGGGCCCTCCTACGAGCAGTACTTC
CDR3aa: CASSPGPSYEQYF

abundance: -
j_gene: TRBJ2-7
d_gene: -
v_gene: TRBV7-8
CDR3nt: TGTGCCAGCAGCTTAACCCAGACAACCTCCTACGAGCAGTACTTC
CDR3aa: CASSLTQTTSYEQYF

abundance: -
j_gene: TRBJ2-2
d_gene: TRBD1
v_gene: TRBV28
CDR3nt: TGTGCCAGCAGTTTGGGACAGCACGGGGTATTCGGGGAGCTGTTTTTT
CDR3aa: CASSLGQHGVFGELFF

abundance: -
j_gene: TRBJ1-2
d_gene: -
v_gene: TRBV6-5
CDR3nt: TGTGCCAGCAGTTACTCGCGGGGAGCGGATGGCTACACCTTC
CDR3aa: CASSYSRGADGYTF

abundance: -
j_gene: TRBJ2-7
d_gene: -
v_gene: TRBV7-9
CDR3nt: TGTGCCAGCAGCTCCCCCAGGGGAACGGGCGAGCAGTACTTC
CDR3aa: CASSSPRGTGEQYF

abundance: -
j_gene: TRBJ2-5
d_gene: -
v_gene: TRBV5-1
CDR3nt: TGCGCCAGCAGCTTTATGGGTCCGGGAGAGACCCAGTACTTC
CDR3aa: CASSFMGPGETQYF

abundance: -
j_gene: TRBJ2-7
d_gene: -
v_gene: TRBV6-5
CDR3nt: TGTGCCAGCAGTTATCTTAGTGGGAGCCGGTACGAGCAGTACTTC
CDR3aa: CASSYLSGSRYEQYF

abundance: -
j_gene: TRBJ1-2
d_gene: -
v_gene: TRBV7-9
CDR3nt: TGTGCCAGCAGCTTACAGACAACTCCCTATGGCTACACCTTC
CDR3aa: CASSLQTTPYGYTF

abundance: -
j_gene: TRBJ1-2
d_gene: -
v_gene: TRBV5-8
CDR3nt: TGTGCCAGCACCCTGGTGGGACATTCGTCCGGCTACACCTTC
CDR3aa: CASTLVGHSSGYTF

abundance: -
j_gene: TRBJ2-7
d_gene: -
v_gene: TRBV13
CDR3nt: TGTGCCAGCAGTGAAGGGGGGGAGCAGTACTTC
CDR3aa: CASSEGGEQYF

abundance: -
j_gene: TRBJ1-1
d_gene: -
v_gene: TRBV11-2
CDR3nt: TGTGCCAGCAGCTTAAGGTCCGGAGCAGGGGCCCCGAACACTGAAGCTTTCTTT
CDR3aa: CASSLRSGAGAPNTEAFF

abundance: -
j_gene: TRBJ2-1
d_gene: -
v_gene: TRBV9
CDR3nt: TGTGCCAGCAGCCCAGAGGGGGCGGGAGGATTCAATGAGCAGTTCTTC
CDR3aa: CASSPEGAGGFNEQFF

abundance: -
j_gene: TRBJ2-1
d_gene: TRBD2
v_gene: TRBV27
CDR3nt: TGTGCCAGCAGGCCTAGCGGGAGCCACTTAGATGAGCAGTTCTTC
CDR3aa: CASRPSGSHLDEQFF

abundance: -
j_gene: TRBJ2-7
d_gene: -
v_gene: TRBV27
CDR3nt: TGTGCCAGCAGTGTCGGGGCAGGGAATCCCTACGAGCAGTACTTC
CDR3aa: CASSVGAGNPYEQYF

abundance: -
j_gene: TRBJ1-2
d_gene: -
v_gene: TRBV9
CDR3nt: TGTGCCAGCAGCGACCCTCCAGACGGTGGCTACACCTTC
CDR3aa: CASSDPPDGGYTF

abundance: -
j_gene: TRBJ2-7
d_gene: -
v_gene: TRBV27
CDR3nt: TGTGCCAGCAGTTTGGTTGGCGCCACCTACGAGCAGTACTTC
CDR3aa: CASSLVGATYEQYF

abundance: -
j_gene: TRBJ1-5
d_gene: TRBD1
v_gene: TRBV28
CDR3nt: TGTGCCAGCAGTTCAACAGGGGATTCAGGGCAGCCCCAGCATTTT
CDR3aa: CASSSTGDSGQPQHF

abundance: -
j_gene: TRBJ2-5
d_gene: -
v_gene: TRBV7-9
CDR3nt: TGTGCCAGCGCCCTGAGGAGGGGGCGGGAAGAGACCCAGTACTTC
CDR3aa: CASALRRGREETQYF

abundance: -
j_gene: TRBJ1-1
d_gene: -
v_gene: TRBV28
CDR3nt: TGTGCCAGCAGTTTCTCCGCCGACAGAGGGGACACTGAAGCTTTCTTT
CDR3aa: CASSFSADRGDTEAFF